These 18 T cell receptor beta chains came from one sample sequenced in a study of blood T cell repertoires in COVID-19. This table comes from immunoSEQ multiplex PCR, and its TCRdb copy is limited to in-frame clones, with some not included. The sample includes a few hundred thousand clones, about nine tenths of them seen just once. Sequences were obtained from PBMCs or T cells enriched from blood (not recorded which). The receptors were gathered from a man aged 25 to 40 in a cohort exposed to, infected with or recovered from COVID-19 (not recorded which).

The rearrangement uses TRBV5-1 and TRBJ2-5; D not certain. CDR3 length: 12 residues. Trimming pared 4 bases from V and 0 bases from J, leaving 4 bases between. The germline V gene encodes CDR1 SGHRS and CDR2 YFSETQ. The CDR3 region is CASSLYQETQYF. In nucleotides, the CDR3 is TGCGCCAGCAGCCTCTACCAAGAGACCCAGTACTTC.

This chain links TRBV11-2 with TRBJ1-5; D perhaps matches TRBD1 (6 bases). The V gene lost 4 bases and the J gene lost 1 base, with 11 bases spanning the gap. Germline-derived CDR1 and CDR2 are SGHAT and FQNNGV. The CDR3 is 15 residues long. The CDR3 region is CASSSRGTSNQPQHF. The CDR3 DNA follows: TGTGCCAGCAGCTCAAGGGGGACAAGCAATCAGCCCCAGCATTTT.

This sequence joins TRBV14 and TRBJ2-1; TRBD2 agrees at 10 bases. With 4 bases clipped from V and 3 bases from J, the junction kept 9 bases outside the gene matches. Germline loops: CDR1 SGHDN, CDR2 FVKESK. This CDR3 region has 17 residues. The CDR3 DNA reads TGTGCCAGCAGCCGCAAGCTAGCGGGGGCCCGCTACAATGAGCAGTTCTTC. Translating it yields CASSRKLAGARYNEQFF.

The CDR3, as DNA: TGTGCCAGCAGTTACGACAGGGCCTATGGCTACACCTTC. It codes for CASSYDRAYGYTF. The rearrangement uses TRBV6-5 and TRBJ1-2, with 7 bases identical to TRBD1. Germline CDR1 is MNHEY and CDR2 is SVGAGI. The CDR3 is 13 residues long. The V segment lost 2 bases and the J segment 4 bases; nucleotides outside the gene matches: 1.

The rearrangement links TRBV18 to TRBJ1-1, with D perhaps TRBD1 (5 bases). The CDR3 length is 15 residues. Trimming shortened V by 5 bases and J by 0 bases, and 13 bases separated the two germline ends. The germline V gene has CDR1 KGHSH and CDR2 LQKENI. DNA for the CDR3: TGTGCCAGCTCAAAACAGGCCAGCCTGAACACTGAAGCTTTCTTT. Translating it yields CASSKQASLNTEAFF.

J is TRBJ2-7 and V is TRBV19, with D uncertain. The CDR3 runs 13 residues. Germline loops: CDR1 LNHDA, CDR2 SQIVND (reference sequence). V gave up 2 bases and J gave up 3 bases, with 8 bases separating them. The CDR3 DNA reads as TGTGCCAGTAGTATAAGCCCACGCTACGAGCAGTACTTC. Its protein product is CASSISPRYEQYF.

This chain's CDR3 is CASSSGFSGNTIYF. The CDR3 DNA sequence: TGTGCCAGCAGTTCAGGGTTCTCTGGAAACACCATATATTTT. This chain links TRBV28 with TRBJ1-3; D is possibly TRBD1 (5 bases). V dropped 4 bases and J dropped 0 bases, with 7 bases sitting between them. CDR1 is MDHEN and CDR2 is SYDVKM in the germline V gene. This CDR3 comprises 14 residues.

The rearrangement joins TRBV28 to TRBJ2-7, with D possibly matching TRBD1 (5 bases). Germline CDR1 and CDR2: MDHEN and SYDVKM. The V gene lost 6 bases and the J gene lost 7 bases, with 25 bases spanning the gap. The CDR3 loop spans 16 amino acids. The CDR3 DNA is TGTGCCAGCAGCTTTCCCCCTCTAGGGGTCTTCGGTGAGCAGTACTTC. As protein: CASSFPPLGVFGEQYF.

By sample fraction, this clone is medium-sized (0.01 to 0.1%). DNA of the CDR3: TGTGCCAGCAGCCAAGGAGTTTCCACGGGGAACCTTAACAATTCACCCCTCCACTTT. It specifies CASSQGVSTGNLNNSPLHF. The V and J genes are TRBV4-2 and TRBJ1-6; D remains ambiguous. From germline, CDR1 is LGHNA and CDR2 YNFKEQ. Trimming pared 1 base from V and 7 bases from J, leaving 23 bases between. The CDR3 loop spans 19 amino acids.

The chain recombines TRBV9 with TRBJ1-2; D may be TRBD1 (5 bases). Trimming took off 5 bases at V and 4 bases at J, with 6 bases between the two ends. The length of the CDR3 is 11 residues. Germline loops: CDR1 SGDLS, CDR2 YYNGEE. The CDR3 DNA sequence: TGTGCCAGCAGTGACAGCTATGGCTACACCTTC. Translating it yields CASSDSYGYTF.

This clone was observed a single time. Here the CDR3 reads CASSKVSEGSGTYEQYF. The CDR3 region has the DNA TGTGCCAGCAGCAAAGTTTCCGAGGGTAGCGGGACGTACGAGCAGTACTTC. V usage is TRBV21-1 and J usage is TRBJ2-7; the table's D gene call, TRBD2, was not cross checked with the DNA. TRBV21-1 is given as a pseudogene. This CDR3 is built from 17 residues.

The V gene is TRBV21-1, the J gene TRBJ2-7; the table's D call, TRBD2, was not checked against the DNA. TRBV21-1 constitutes a pseudogene. The CDR3 consists of 20 residues. CDR3: CASSKEEGISPGLVSYEQYF. Here the CDR3 DNA reads TGTGCCAGCAGCAAAGAAGAAGGGATTTCCCCGGGACTGGTCTCCTACGAGCAGTACTTC.

CDR3 in amino acids: CASSLIGNQPQHF. In nucleotides, the CDR3 is TGTGCCAGCAGCTTAATCGGCAATCAGCCCCAGCATTTT. The rearrangement joins TRBV13 to TRBJ1-5; D is undetermined. Germline V gene lookup returns CDR1 PRHDT and CDR2 FYEKMQ (reference sequence). Deletions cut 2 bases from V and 2 bases from J, with 4 bases between. The CDR3 has 13 amino acids.

The chain links TRBV27 to TRBJ1-6; D may be TRBD1 (5 bases). The CDR3 is 11 amino acids. Germline V gene lookup returns CDR1 MNHEY and CDR2 SMNVEV (reference sequence). V was clipped by 3 bases and J by 15 bases, with 9 bases between them. The CDR3 reads CASSFRGDLHF. DNA of the CDR3: TGTGCCAGCAGTTTCCGGGGGGACCTCCACTTT.

Only a few counts were recorded for this clone. The rearrangement joins TRBV7-2 to TRBJ2-1, with 14 bases aligning to TRBD2. This CDR3 is built from 17 residues. CDR1 is SGHTA, CDR2 FQGNSA, per germline. V lost 0 bases, J lost 9 bases, and 7 bases stayed unmatched. The CDR3 coding sequence is TGTGCCAGCAGCTTAGCGCGAGGGACTAGCGGGAGCGGTGAGCAGTTCTTC. Amino acid sequence: CASSLARGTSGSGEQFF.

This rearrangement joins TRBV6-2 or TRBV6-3 to TRBJ2-1; a possible D gene is TRBD2 (6 bases). Per germline, CDR1 MNHEY and CDR2 SVGEGT. CDR3 length: 13 residues. The V gene lost 6 bases and the J gene lost 5 bases, with 11 bases spanning the gap. CDR3 residues: CASSGLPDNEQFF. Here the CDR3 DNA reads TGTGCCAGCAGCGGACTACCCGACAATGAGCAGTTCTTC.

The table lists this clone with a count of one. This chain connects TRBV7-3 to TRBJ1-2; 7 nucleotides agree with TRBD1. With 6 bases clipped from V and 2 bases from J, the junction kept 3 bases outside the gene matches. CDR3 length: 13 amino acids. Germline CDR1 is SGHTA and CDR2 is FQGTGA. CDR3 nucleotide sequence: TGTGCCAGCAGTCCACAGGGGAACTATGGCTACACCTTC. This translates into CASSPQGNYGYTF.

This clone appeared a few times. The chain combines TRBV5-1 with TRBJ1-5, with D maybe TRBD1 (6 bases). The CDR3 contains 16 residues. Between the trimmed V and J ends, which lost 4 bases and 4 bases, there was a span of 18 bases. Germline CDR1 and CDR2: SGHRS and YFSETQ. CDR3 nucleotides: TGCGCCAGCAGCGCCCGACAGGACCCAGGGAATCAGCCCCAGCATTTT. Translation gives CASSARQDPGNQPQHF.